Sequencing of this T cell receptor beta chain was carried out in a study of CD8+CD57+ T cells in acquired aplastic anemia. Flow cytometry had shown expanded CD8+CD57+ cells in the patients chosen for sequencing. Genomic DNA acted as the template from which TCR beta VDJ combination and CDR3 sequence profiling were carried out. Each CDR3 protein gets one entry after TCRdb re-called the reads with MiXCR. The sample contains more than 250,000 distinct CDR3 sequences, around 82% of which appear only once. Whole-study results and caveats: Patients and controls were found to share twenty-nine CD8+ CDR3 sequences.

In regard to this clonotype: Its antigen is not identified. In this CDR3 the conserved last residue, phenylalanine or tryptophan, is missing, so a read error is likely. It is unclear where the CDR3 begins or ends on the DNA, so no DNA is shown, and the CDR3 is as TCRdb lists it.

The CDR3 comprises 15 residues, both ends counted. Germline V lookup: CDR1 LNHDA, CDR2 SQIVND (reference sequence). Sequencing used sorted CD4+, CD8+, or CD8+CD57+ T cells (not recorded which) from PBMCs. The V and J genes are TRBV19 and TRBJ2-3; the table names TRBD1, a call not compared with the DNA. The TCR sequence derives from a human donor with aplastic anemia. CDR3 loop: CASSIMGQGGNQPQH.